Listed below are T cell receptor beta chains from one sample, sequenced in a study of cytomegalovirus exposure and HLA in healthy donors. The table came from immunoSEQ multiplex PCR; TCRdb's copy has only in-frame clones and leaves some out. The sample has some 110,000 clones, 79% seen once. The sample was PBMCs. These receptors all stem from a young woman in good health and CMV-seropositive. CDR3s include the opening cysteine and the closing phenylalanine or tryptophan. D genes are given only for firm matches. A clone size is listed for some rows: how often the clone was seen (once, few, many), or a class if it is expanded.

clone size,V gene,D gene,J gene,CDR3 DNA,CDR3 protein
.,TRBV5-4,.,TRBJ2-2,TGTGCCAGCAGTGATGAAGCTCCCGGGGAGCTGTTTTTT,CASSDEAPGELFF
.,TRBV30,.,TRBJ2-6,TGTGCCTGGGCGCGGTACGCCAACGTCCTGACTTTC,CAWARYANVLTF
.,TRBV2,.,TRBJ2-2,TGTGCCAGTCTGGAGGTAGGGGGCACCGGGGAGCTGTTTTTT,CASLEVGGTGELFF
few,TRBV9,TRBD1,TRBJ1-4,TGTGCCAGCAGCGCAGGGGGCACTAATGAAAAACTGTTTTTT,CASSAGGTNEKLFF
.,TRBV5-1,.,TRBJ2-3,TGCGCCAGCAGCTTGGGGCGGAGCACAGATACGCAGTATTTT,CASSLGRSTDTQYF
.,TRBV30,TRBD1,TRBJ2-7,TGTGCCTGGGCCGGGACAGGGGACTACGAGCAGTACTTC,CAWAGTGDYEQYF
once,TRBV7-7,.,TRBJ2-5,TGTGCTAGCTCAGCGGAGAGGAAAGAGACCCAGTACTTC,CASSAERKETQYF
.,TRBV6-5,.,TRBJ1-3,TGTGCCAGCACCCACAGGAGCTCTGGAAACACCATATATTTT,CASTHRSSGNTIYF
.,TRBV28,.,TRBJ2-1,TGTGCCAGCACCCACGAGCGGGTCTACAATGAGCAGTTCTTC,CASTHERVYNEQFF
medium-sized,TRBV5-1,.,TRBJ1-1,TGCGCCAGCAGGTCAGGCGGACTCATCAACACTGAAGCTTTCTTT,CASRSGGLINTEAFF
few,TRBV7-8,.,TRBJ2-6,TGTGCCAGCAGCTTAGCAAGCGGAACTGGGGCCAACGTCCTGACTTTC,CASSLASGTGANVLTF
.,TRBV5-1,TRBD2,TRBJ2-7,TGCGCCAGCAGCTCCCTCAGCGGGAGTCGAAACGAGCAGTACTTC,CASSSLSGSRNEQYF
.,TRBV11-1,.,TRBJ1-2,TGTGCCAGCTCTCCTCAAGGGGCCATCCGTGGCTACACCTTC,CASSPQGAIRGYTF
.,TRBV19,.,TRBJ1-4,TGTGCCAGTAGTATAGGTTTGCGGGGGTGGCAGGCAACTAATGAAAAACTGTTTTTT,CASSIGLRGWQATNEKLFF
.,TRBV9,.,TRBJ1-2,TGTGCCAGCAGCTTAGCAAGCTCGGCGGGCGGCTACACCTTC,CASSLASSAGGYTF
.,TRBV30,.,TRBJ2-7,TGTGCCTTACTACGAAGCTCCTACGAGCAGTACTTC,CALLRSSYEQYF
.,TRBV5-1,TRBD1,TRBJ2-3,TGCGCCAGCAGCCCCGGGACAGGGTTCACAGATACGCAGTATTTT,CASSPGTGFTDTQYF
many,TRBV5-5,.,TRBJ1-1,TGTGCCAGCAGCTTGTCCTTGAACACTGAAGCTTTCTTT,CASSLSLNTEAFF
.,TRBV15,TRBD2,TRBJ2-7,TGTGCCACCAGCAGGGGGCTTTTAGCGGGAGGTCGTTCCTACGAGCAGTACTTC,CATSRGLLAGGRSYEQYF
.,TRBV7-9,TRBD2,TRBJ2-5,TGTGCCAGCAGCCTAGGAAGGACTAGCGGGAGTCGAGAGACCCAGTACTTC,CASSLGRTSGSRETQYF
.,TRBV7-2,TRBD1,TRBJ1-3,TGTGCCAGCAGTCCGGACAGGGACTCTGGAAACACCATATATTTT,CASSPDRDSGNTIYF
.,TRBV7-9,TRBD2,TRBJ2-5,TGTGCCAGCACCCTCGGCCGACTAGCGGGAGACAGAGAGACCCAGTACTTC,CASTLGRLAGDRETQYF
.,TRBV25-1,.,TRBJ1-4,TGTGCCAGCAGTGAAAGGGGTTGGGAAAAACTGTTTTTT,CASSERGWEKLFF
.,TRBV19,.,TRBJ2-7,TGTGCCAGTGCCCGGAGTCTGCCGGGCTACGAGCAGTACTTC,CASARSLPGYEQYF
.,TRBV28,TRBD1,TRBJ2-2,TGTGCCAGCAGTTGGGGTAGAGGGGGCGCAACCGGGGAGCTGTTTTTT,CASSWGRGGATGELFF
.,TRBV30,TRBD2,TRBJ2-3,TGTGCCTGGACTACTAGCGCCTCTAGCACAGATACGCAGTATTTT,CAWTTSASSTDTQYF
.,TRBV2,TRBD2,TRBJ2-7,TGTGCCAGCAGGCTGGGAGCGGGGACCTCCTACGAGCAGTACTTC,CASRLGAGTSYEQYF
.,TRBV6-1,.,TRBJ2-7,TGTGCCAGCAGAGCGGCCGTCAGCTCCTACGAGCAGTACTTC,CASRAAVSSYEQYF